The subject of this entry is one TCR beta chain. This sample is part of a study of blood T cell repertoires in COVID-19. Study-level information: Sources were T cells, B-cell-depleted T cells, or PBMCs; the material itself was cDNA or gDNA.

In germline, CDR1 is SGHDT, CDR2 YYEEEE. The CDR3 is made up of 14 amino acids. V was trimmed by 0 bases and J by 1 base, leaving 7 bases between them. Sequencing used immunoSEQ multiplex PCR; TCRdb keeps in-frame clones, though not all of them. The table shows some 70,000 clones, with over 75% occurring only once. Sequenced sample: peripheral blood. The chain is built from TRBV5-6 and TRBJ1-2, with D possibly TRBD1 on 6 matching bases. The sequence came from a man aged 50 to 60 with active COVID-19. CDR3 in amino acids: CASSLEDSNYGYTF. The CDR3 DNA sequence: TGTGCCAGCAGCTTGGAGGACAGTAACTATGGCTACACCTTC.